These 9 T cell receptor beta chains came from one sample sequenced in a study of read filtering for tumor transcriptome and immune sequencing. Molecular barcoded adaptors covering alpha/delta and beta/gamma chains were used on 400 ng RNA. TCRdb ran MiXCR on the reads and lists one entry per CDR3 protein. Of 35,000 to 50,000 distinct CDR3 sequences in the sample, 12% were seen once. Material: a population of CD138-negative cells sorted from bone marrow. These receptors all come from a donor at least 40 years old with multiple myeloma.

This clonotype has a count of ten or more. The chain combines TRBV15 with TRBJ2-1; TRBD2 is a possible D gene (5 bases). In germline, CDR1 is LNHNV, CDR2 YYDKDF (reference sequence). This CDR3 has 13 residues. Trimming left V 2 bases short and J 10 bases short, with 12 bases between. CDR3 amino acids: CATSRPLAGEQFF. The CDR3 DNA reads TGTGCCACCAGCAGACCCCTAGCCGGGGAGCAGTTCTTC.

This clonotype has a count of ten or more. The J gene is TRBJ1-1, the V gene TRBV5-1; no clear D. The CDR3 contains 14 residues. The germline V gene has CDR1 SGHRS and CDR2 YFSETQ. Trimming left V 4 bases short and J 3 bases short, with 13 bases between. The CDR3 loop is CASSTGNGDTEAFF. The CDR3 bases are TGCGCCAGCAGCACCGGAAATGGGGACACTGAAGCTTTCTTT.

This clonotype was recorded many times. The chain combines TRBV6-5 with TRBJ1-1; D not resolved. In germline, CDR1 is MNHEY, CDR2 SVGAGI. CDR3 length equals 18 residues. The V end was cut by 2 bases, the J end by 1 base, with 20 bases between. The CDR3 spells CASSYTSLPWDSNTEAFF. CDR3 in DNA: TGTGCCAGCAGTTACACCTCCCTCCCCTGGGATTCGAACACTGAAGCTTTCTTT.

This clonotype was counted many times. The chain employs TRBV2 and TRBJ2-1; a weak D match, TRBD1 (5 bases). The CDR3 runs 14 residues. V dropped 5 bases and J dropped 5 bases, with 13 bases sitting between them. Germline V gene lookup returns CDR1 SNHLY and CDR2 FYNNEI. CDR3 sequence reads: CASSFLDRDNEQFF. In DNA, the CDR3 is TGTGCCAGCAGTTTCCTCGACAGAGACAATGAGCAGTTCTTC.

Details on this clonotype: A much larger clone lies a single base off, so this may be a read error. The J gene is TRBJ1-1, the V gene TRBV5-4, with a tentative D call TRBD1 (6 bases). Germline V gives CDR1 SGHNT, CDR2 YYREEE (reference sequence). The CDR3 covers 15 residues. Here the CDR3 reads CASSLVLRGGTEASF. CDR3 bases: TGTGCCAGCAGCTTGGTTCTGAGGGGGGGGACTGAAGCTTCCTTT.

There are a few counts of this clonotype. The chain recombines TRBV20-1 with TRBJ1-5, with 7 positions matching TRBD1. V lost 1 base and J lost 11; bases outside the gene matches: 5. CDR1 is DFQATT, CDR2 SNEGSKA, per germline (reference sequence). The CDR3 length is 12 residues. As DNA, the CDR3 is TGCAGTGCTAGAGCAGGGGGGAGGGCCCAGCATTTT. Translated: CSARAGGRAQHF.

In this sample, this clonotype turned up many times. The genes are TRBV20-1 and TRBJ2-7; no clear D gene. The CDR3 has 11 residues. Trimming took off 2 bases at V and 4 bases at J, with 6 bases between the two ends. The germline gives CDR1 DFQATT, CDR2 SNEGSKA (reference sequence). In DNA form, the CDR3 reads TGCAGTGCTAGACTTCCGTACGAGCAGTACTTC. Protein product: CSARLPYEQYF.

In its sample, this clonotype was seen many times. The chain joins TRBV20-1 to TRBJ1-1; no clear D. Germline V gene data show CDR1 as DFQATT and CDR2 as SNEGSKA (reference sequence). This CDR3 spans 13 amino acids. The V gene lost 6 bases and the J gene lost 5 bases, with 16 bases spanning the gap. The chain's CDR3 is CSADGSRGTEAFF. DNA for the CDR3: TGCAGTGCGGACGGGTCGCGCGGGACTGAAGCTTTCTTT.

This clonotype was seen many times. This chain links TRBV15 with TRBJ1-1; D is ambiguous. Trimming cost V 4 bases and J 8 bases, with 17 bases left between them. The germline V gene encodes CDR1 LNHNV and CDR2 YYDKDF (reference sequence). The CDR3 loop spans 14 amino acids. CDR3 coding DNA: TGTGCCACCAGCACCGAGGACTTTTTTTCCGAAGCTTTCTTT. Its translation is CATSTEDFFSEAFF. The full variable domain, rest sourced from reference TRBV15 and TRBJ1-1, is DAMVIQNPRYQVTQFGKPVTLSCSQTLNHNVMYWYQQKSSQAPKLLFHYYDKDFNNEADTPDNFQSRRPNTSFCFLDIRSPGLGDTAMYLCATSTEDFFSEAFFGQGTRLTVV.